This T cell receptor (beta chain) was obtained from a study of blood T cell repertoires in COVID-19. Germline trimming cut 8 bases from V and 10 bases from J; bases unmatched to any gene: 7. Looked up from germline, CDR1 is DFQATT and CDR2 is SNEGSKA (reference sequence). The CDR3 spans 11 residues. Per the authors' pipeline: Reference gene primer amplification gave estimated nucleated cell counts. Data came from immunoSEQ multiplex PCR; TCRdb stores just in-frame clones and leaves some out. That table supplies the V and J calls and clone size; D and trimming were determined from the DNA. The table shows about 83,000 clones, with around 84% occurring only once.

The sequence came from a woman older than 75 in a cohort sampled during active or convalescent COVID-19. What was sequenced was peripheral blood. The genes are TRBV20-1 and TRBJ2-1; 8 bases match TRBD1. The CDR3 loop reads CSPPGQGEQFF. In DNA, the CDR3 is TGCAGTCCCCCAGGACAGGGAGAGCAGTTCTTC.